The sequence of this T cell receptor beta chain was determined in a study of blood T cell repertoires in COVID-19 (dated by TCRdb to 2020 to 2022). In the study overall: Collaborator samples came from the United States, Italy and Spain and covered acute and convalescent phases of COVID-19. The material from the prospective study consisted of cDNA or gDNA derived from T cells, B-cell-depleted T cells, or PBMCs. The dataset comprised deeply sampled blood TCRbeta repertoires from subjects exposed to, actively infected with, or recovered from COVID-19. The repertoires were released in a freely available public database meant as a resource for research on the immune response to SARS-CoV-2. Samples came from the ongoing ImmuneRACE study (first 160 participants) plus 1,254 subjects from 6 global collaborators. Sample metadata almost always included a de-identified subject ID, COVID-19 status, age in years and sex. Where available, HLA class I and class II types were taken from metadata supplied by the sample provider and were not determined by assay-based typing.

The immunoSEQ Assay, a bias-controlled multiplex PCR, was used to amplify TCRbeta CDR3 regions from genomic DNA. In the source study's methods: The number of nucleated cells in each sample was estimated by amplification of reference gene primers within the assay. To quantify the absolute abundance of each unique TCRbeta CDR3 rearrangement, sequence reads were collapsed and filtered. For each sample, productive Simpson clonality was calculated by taking the square root of Simpson's diversity index across productive rearrangements. TCRdb provides this immuneACCESS table in a form limited to in-frame rearrangements. Some clones are lacking; in checked studies, under half of them reflect an unresolved V gene, and why the rest are absent is not known. V and J calls and clone size are given by that table; D and trimming were obtained from the DNA. The table for this sample lists around 200,000 clones; around 75% of them were counted only once. The biggest ten clones account for over 5% of the sample.

In regard to this clone: Its antigen specificity is not known. Base qualities were left out, and no much larger clone turns up one base away.

One collaborating source in Seattle enrolled patients during active infection and followed them longitudinally through the course of disease. Whole blood was collected in K2EDTA tubes by collaborating institutions according to the institutions' own protocols. For TCRbeta analysis, collaborators shipped samples in one of three forms: frozen whole blood, isolated PBMCs, or DNA extracted from either of those sample types. V sheds 4 bases and J sheds 3 bases, leaving 6 bases between their ends. The CDR3, cysteine through phenylalanine, is 13 amino acids long. Only CDR3 DNA remains: 39 bases, in frame from the first base. Overall study outcomes, separate from this receptor: How much clinical and demographic metadata was included differed by source and by participant, and the metadata was provided uncurated.

The sequence came from a woman between 40 and 50 years old with COVID-19, enrolled during active disease. The sequencing input was peripheral blood. The chain joins TRBV12-3 or TRBV12-4 to TRBJ1-4; TRBD1 is possibly the D segment (6 matching bases). The encoded CDR3 is CASSSGANEKLFF. In nucleotide form, the sequence is TGTGCCAGCAGTTCAGGGGCTAATGAAAAACTGTTTTTT.